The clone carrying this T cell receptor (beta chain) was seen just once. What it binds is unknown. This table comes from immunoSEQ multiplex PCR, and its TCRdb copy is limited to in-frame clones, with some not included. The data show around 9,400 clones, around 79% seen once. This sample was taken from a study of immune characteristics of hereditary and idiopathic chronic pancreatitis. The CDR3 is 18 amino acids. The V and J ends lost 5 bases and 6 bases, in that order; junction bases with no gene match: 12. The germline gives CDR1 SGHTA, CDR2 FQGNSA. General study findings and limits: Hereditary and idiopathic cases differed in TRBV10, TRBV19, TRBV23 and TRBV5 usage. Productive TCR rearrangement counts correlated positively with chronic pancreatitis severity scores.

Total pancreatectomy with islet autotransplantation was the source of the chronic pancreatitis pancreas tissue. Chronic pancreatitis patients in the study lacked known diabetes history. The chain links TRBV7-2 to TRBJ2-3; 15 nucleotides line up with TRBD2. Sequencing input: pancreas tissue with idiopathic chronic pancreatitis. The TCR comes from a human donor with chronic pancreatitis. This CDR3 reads CASSPGLAGGPFWDTQYF. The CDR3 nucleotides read TGTGCCAGCAGCCCTGGACTAGCGGGGGGGCCTTTTTGGGATACGCAGTATTTT.